This T cell receptor (beta chain) was documented in a study of blood T cell repertoires in COVID-19. CDR3 length: 15 residues. Germline V lookup: CDR1 MGHDK, CDR2 SYGVNS. Germline trimming cut 3 bases from V and 7 bases from J; bases unmatched to any gene: 6. TCRdb keeps only in-frame clones here, not all; method: immunoSEQ multiplex PCR. This table holds more than 200,000 clones, more than 85% found once. The source is a woman aged 25 to 39 who had recovered from COVID-19. The chain is built from TRBV25-1 and TRBJ2-2; 9 nucleotides line up with TRBD1. The sample taken for sequencing was PBMCs or T cells enriched from blood (not recorded which). CDR3 region: CASSEGQGWNGELFF. In DNA form, the CDR3 reads TGTGCCAGCAGTGAGGGACAGGGTTGGAACGGGGAGCTGTTTTTT.